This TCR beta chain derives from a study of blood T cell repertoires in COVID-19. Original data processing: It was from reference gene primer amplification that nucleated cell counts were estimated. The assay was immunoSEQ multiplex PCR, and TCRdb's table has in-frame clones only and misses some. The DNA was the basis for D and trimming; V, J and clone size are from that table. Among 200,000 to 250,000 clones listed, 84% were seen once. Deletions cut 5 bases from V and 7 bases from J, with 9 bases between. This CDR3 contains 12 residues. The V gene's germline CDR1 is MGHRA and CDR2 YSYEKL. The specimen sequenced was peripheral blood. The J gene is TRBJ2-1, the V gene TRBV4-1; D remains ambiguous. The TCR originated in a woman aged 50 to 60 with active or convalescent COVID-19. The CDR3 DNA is TGCGCCAGCAGCTTAGTCCTGAATGAGCAGTTCTTC. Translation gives CASSLVLNEQFF.